The 18 T cell receptor beta chains below all came from one sample that was sequenced in a study of T cell repertoires in cytomegalovirus infection. TCRdb redid the calling of the reads with MiXCR, one entry per CDR3 protein. The sample consists of 20,000 or so distinct CDR3 sequences, about 23% of them appearing once. These receptors have no known antigen. The specimen was CD8+ T cells from cultured PBMCs, collected from culture after CMV antigen stimulation. These receptors were taken from a human donor in good health (CMV status not recorded). Some clones in this sample may be carry-over from other donors' samples.

This sequence joins TRBV11-1 and TRBJ2-3; D unresolved. The CDR3 contains 13 residues. Germline V gene lookup returns CDR1 SGHAT and CDR2 FQDESV (reference sequence). V shed 6 bases and J shed 6 bases, with 13 bases lying between them. The CDR3 bases are TGTGCCAGCAGACGCCCAGTCGGGGATACGCAGTATTTT. Translating it yields CASRRPVGDTQYF.

The rearrangement joins TRBV20-1 to TRBJ1-1; D is ambiguous. The CDR3 is 12 amino acids. Trimming cost V 6 bases and J 4 bases, with 12 bases left between them. Germline CDR1 is DFQATT and CDR2 is SNEGSKA (reference sequence). The CDR3 region is CSAAGPTTEAFF. DNA of the CDR3: TGCAGTGCGGCGGGCCCCACCACTGAAGCTTTCTTT.

Remarks on this clonotype: An end of the junction does not agree with germline; a read error may underlie this. The rearrangement links TRBV7-4 to TRBJ1-5, with TRBD1 matching over 8 bases. CDR1 is SGHVT and CDR2 is SQSDAQ in the germline V gene. The CDR3 is 14 residues long. CDR3 amino acids: CASSFPGGNQPQHF. CDR3 DNA sequence: TGTGCCAGCAGCTTCCCAGGGGGCAACCAGCCCCAGCATTTT.

The DNA of the CDR3 is TGCAGTGCTAGTTTCCTGCTGGGGGTCTACGAGCAGTACTTC. Its protein is CSASFLLGVYEQYF. V and J are TRBV20-1 and TRBJ2-7; D possibly uses TRBD1 or TRBD2 (5 bases each). V dropped 3 bases and J dropped 3 bases, with 15 bases sitting between them. The CDR3 extends over 14 amino acids. CDR1 and CDR2 (germline): DFQATT, SNEGSKA (reference sequence).

This rearrangement joins TRBV12-3 or TRBV12-4 to TRBJ1-1; 7 positions match TRBD1. Trimming took 9 bases from V and 2 from J; bases not matched to a gene: 9. The CDR3 runs to 14 residues. The CDR3: CASNPGTDNTEAFF. DNA for the CDR3: TGTGCCAGTAATCCCGGGACAGATAACACTGAAGCTTTCTTT.

There are many counts of this clonotype. V usage is TRBV19 and J usage is TRBJ1-1, with D hard to call. The V end was cut by 3 bases, the J end by 1 base, with 15 bases between. Germline V gives CDR1 LNHDA, CDR2 SQIVND (reference sequence). The CDR3 extends over 16 amino acids. CDR3 in DNA: TGTGCCAGTAGTATCATTTTCGGTCGGACGAACACTGAAGCTTTCTTT. Amino acids: CASSIIFGRTNTEAFF.

This clonotype was recorded only once. It may be a read error: a sequence one base away is much more abundant. This chain uses TRBV6-8 with TRBJ2-1; D is perhaps TRBD1 (6 bases). This CDR3 contains 16 residues. Germline V CDR1 and CDR2: MNHGY, SAAAGT. CDR3 residues: CASCYSWGHSYNEQFF. DNA of the CDR3: TGTGCCAGCTGTTACTCGTGGGGGCACTCCTACAATGAGCAGTTCTTC.

This clonotype showed up many times. This rearrangement joins TRBV6-1 to TRBJ1-5; possible D gene TRBD1, 5 bases. The ends were cut back, 4 bases at V and 4 bases at J, with 11 bases in the middle. This CDR3 contains 14 residues. The V gene's germline CDR1 is MNHNS and CDR2 SASEGT. CDR3 region: CASSVAGLNQPQHF. The CDR3 nucleotides read TGTGCCAGCAGTGTAGCAGGGTTGAATCAGCCCCAGCATTTT.

V usage is TRBV6-5 and J usage is TRBJ1-1, with 9 bases lining up with TRBD1. The CDR3 sequence is 14 residues long. V trimming: 8 bases; J trimming: 3 bases; junction bases outside the gene matches: 7. CDR1 is MNHEY, CDR2 SVGAGI, per germline. CDR3 sequence: CASGGQGSYTEAFF. The DNA of the CDR3 is TGTGCCAGCGGAGGACAGGGGAGCTACACTGAAGCTTTCTTT.

This clonotype was observed at least ten times. The CDR3: CASSSSGFYGYTF. As DNA, the CDR3 is TGTGCCAGCAGCTCTTCGGGATTCTATGGCTACACCTTC. The chain carries TRBV7-9 and TRBJ1-2; no definite D call. V dropped 4 bases and J dropped 4 bases, with 10 bases sitting between them. CDR1 SEHNR and CDR2 FQNEAQ come from the germline V gene (reference sequence). This CDR3 has 13 residues.

The chain employs TRBV4-1 and TRBJ2-1; possibly TRBD1 or TRBD2 for D (6 bases each). CDR1 is MGHRA, CDR2 YSYEKL, per germline. V dropped 1 base and J dropped 6 bases, with 22 bases sitting between them. The CDR3 is 18 amino acids. The DNA of the CDR3 is TGCGCCAGCAGCCAAGGAGGGGGAGGAACAGGGCCGTTCAATGAGCAGTTCTTC. It yields the protein CASSQGGGGTGPFNEQFF.

This clonotype came up many times. V is TRBV5-4 and J is TRBJ2-1, with D unclear. This CDR3 has 12 residues. V was cut by 1 base and J by 5 bases, with 4 bases left in between. Germline-derived CDR1 and CDR2 are SGHNT and YYREEE (reference sequence). The CDR3 loop is CASSLFDNEQFF. The CDR3 DNA reads as TGTGCCAGCAGCTTGTTTGACAATGAGCAGTTCTTC.

This clonotype was observed at least ten times. V gene TRBV12-3 or TRBV12-4 combines with J gene TRBJ1-1, with 12 bases identical to TRBD1. CDR3 length equals 16 residues. Unmatched junction bases numbered 10, after V lost 7 bases and J lost 4 bases. The DNA for the CDR3 is TGTGCCAGCACCCTGGGACAGGGGGCTTGGAGCACTGAAGCTTTCTTT. This sequence encodes CASTLGQGAWSTEAFF.

This clonotype was seen at least ten times. The gene calls are TRBV14 and TRBJ2-7; unclear D gene. Between the trimmed V and J ends, which lost 0 bases and 2 bases, there was a span of 11 bases. From germline, CDR1 is SGHDN and CDR2 FVKESK. There are 15 residues in the CDR3. CDR3 sequence (DNA): TGTGCCAGCAGCCAAGATGAGGCCCTCCCCTACGAGCAGTACTTC. Translating gives CASSQDEALPYEQYF.

This clonotype has more than one count but fewer than ten. The chain uses TRBV6-5 and TRBJ2-7, with a weak D call TRBD1 (5 bases). V was shortened by 0 bases and J by 1 base, with 10 bases between the two germline ends. The CDR3 extends over 15 amino acids. Germline values: CDR1 MNHEY, CDR2 SVGAGI. CDR3 sequence reads: CASSYSIYRSYEQYF. The CDR3 coding sequence is TGTGCCAGCAGTTACTCGATCTACAGGTCCTACGAGCAGTACTTC.

In this sample, this clonotype turned up many times. The chain carries TRBV5-1 and TRBJ1-1, with D hard to call. The CDR3 has 14 residues. CDR1 and CDR2 from the germline V gene are SGHRS and YFSETQ. Trimming left V 6 bases short and J 3 bases short, with 15 bases between. CDR3 sequence (DNA): TGCGCCAGCACATACGCGGGAGGGTACACTGAAGCTTTCTTT. This translates into CASTYAGGYTEAFF.

This clonotype was seen only a few times. The chain couples TRBV7-9 to TRBJ2-1, with 9 bases matching TRBD2. The CDR3 runs to 16 residues. Looked up from germline, CDR1 is SEHNR and CDR2 is FQNEAQ (reference sequence). The V gene end was trimmed by 5 bases and the J gene end by 9 bases; junction bases not matched to a gene: 14. The chain's CDR3 is CASSPEGRGGAGEQFF. DNA of the CDR3: TGTGCCAGCAGCCCCGAAGGGCGCGGGGGGGCAGGTGAGCAGTTCTTC.

The J gene is TRBJ1-4, the V gene TRBV9; D not resolved. This CDR3 is built from 14 residues. V was shortened by 3 bases and J by 6 bases, with 12 bases between the two germline ends. The V gene's germline CDR1 is SGDLS and CDR2 YYNGEE. The CDR3 reads CASSAGPDHEKLFF. For the CDR3, the DNA is TGTGCCAGCAGCGCCGGTCCTGATCATGAAAAACTGTTTTTT.